The clone carrying this T cell receptor (beta chain) was seen many times. The source of the sample is a study of T cells after yellow fever vaccination. TCR cDNA was made by 5'RACE template switching, adding a universal primer site and UMIs. Each CDR3 protein gets one entry after TCRdb re-called the 5' RACE reads with MiXCR. This sample has some 550,000 distinct CDR3 sequences, with roughly a fifth found just once. J was trimmed by 8 bases and V by 5 bases; bases with no gene match: 9. Germline V CDR1 and CDR2: DFQATT, SNEGSKA (reference sequence). The CDR3 is 13 amino acids. This specimen consisted of PBMCs, obtained 15 days after the yellow fever booster vaccination. The V gene is TRBV20-1, the J gene TRBJ2-3, with 8 bases identical to TRBD1. The TCR sequence derives from a young man who received the YFV17D yellow fever vaccine. The CDR3 coding sequence is TGCAGTGCTCCCCGGGACAGGAGGGGTACGCAGTATTTT. Residues: CSAPRDRRGTQYF.